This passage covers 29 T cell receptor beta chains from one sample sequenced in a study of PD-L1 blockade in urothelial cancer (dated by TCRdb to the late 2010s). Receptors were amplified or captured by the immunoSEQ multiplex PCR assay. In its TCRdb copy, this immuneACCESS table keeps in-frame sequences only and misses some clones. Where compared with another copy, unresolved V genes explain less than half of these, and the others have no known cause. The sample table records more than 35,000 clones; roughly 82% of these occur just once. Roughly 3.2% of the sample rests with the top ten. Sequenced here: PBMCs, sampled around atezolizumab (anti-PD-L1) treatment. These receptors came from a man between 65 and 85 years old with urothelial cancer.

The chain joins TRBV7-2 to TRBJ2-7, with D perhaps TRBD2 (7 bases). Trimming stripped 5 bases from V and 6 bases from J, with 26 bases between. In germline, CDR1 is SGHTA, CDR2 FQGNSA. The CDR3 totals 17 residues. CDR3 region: CASSALGRGRRYTEQYF. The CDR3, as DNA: TGTGCCAGCAGCGCCCTGGGGCGGGGGCGTCGGTATACCGAGCAGTACTTC.

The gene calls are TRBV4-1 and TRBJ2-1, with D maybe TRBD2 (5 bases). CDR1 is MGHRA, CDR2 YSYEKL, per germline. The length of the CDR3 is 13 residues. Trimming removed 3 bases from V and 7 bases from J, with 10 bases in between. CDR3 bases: TGCGCCAGCAGCCACACGGGGATTAATGAGCAGTTCTTC. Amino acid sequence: CASSHTGINEQFF.

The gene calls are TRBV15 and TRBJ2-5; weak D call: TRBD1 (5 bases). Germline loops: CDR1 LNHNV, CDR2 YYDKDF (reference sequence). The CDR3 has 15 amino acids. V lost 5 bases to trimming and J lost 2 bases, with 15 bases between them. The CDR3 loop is CATSLHRQPQETQYF. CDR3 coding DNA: TGTGCCACCAGCCTCCATAGACAGCCACAAGAGACCCAGTACTTC.

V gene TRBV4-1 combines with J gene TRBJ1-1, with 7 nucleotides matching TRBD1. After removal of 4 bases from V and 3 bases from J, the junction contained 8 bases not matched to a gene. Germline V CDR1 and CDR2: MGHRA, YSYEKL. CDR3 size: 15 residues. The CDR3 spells CASSRRQGSDTEAFF. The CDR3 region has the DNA TGCGCCAGCAGCCGACGACAGGGATCGGACACTGAAGCTTTCTTT.

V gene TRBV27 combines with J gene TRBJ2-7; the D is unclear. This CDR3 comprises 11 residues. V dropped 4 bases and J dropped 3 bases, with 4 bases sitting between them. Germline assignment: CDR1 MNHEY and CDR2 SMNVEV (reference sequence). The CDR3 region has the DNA TGTGCCAGCAGTTCTCTCTACGAGCAGTACTTC. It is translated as CASSSLYEQYF.

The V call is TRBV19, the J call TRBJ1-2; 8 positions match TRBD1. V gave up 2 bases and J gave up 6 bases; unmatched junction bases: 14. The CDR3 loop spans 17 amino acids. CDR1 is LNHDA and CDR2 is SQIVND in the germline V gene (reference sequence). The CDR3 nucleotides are TGTGCCAGTAGTATATGGGACAGGTTACGTCTGTCGGATGGCTACACCTTC. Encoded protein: CASSIWDRLRLSDGYTF. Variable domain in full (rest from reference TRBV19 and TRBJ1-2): DGGITQSPKYLFRKEGQNVTLSCEQNLNHDAMYWYRQDPGQGLRLIYYSQIVNDFQKGDIAEGYSVSREKKESFPLTVTSAQKNPTAFYLCASSIWDRLRLSDGYTFGSGTRLTVV.

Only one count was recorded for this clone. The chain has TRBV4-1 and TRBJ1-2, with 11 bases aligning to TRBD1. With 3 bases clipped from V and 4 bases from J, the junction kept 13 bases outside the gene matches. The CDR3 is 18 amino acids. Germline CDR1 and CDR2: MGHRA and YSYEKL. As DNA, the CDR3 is TGCGCCAGCAGCCACGGAGGTGGGACAGGGGGGGACGGCTATGGCTACACCTTC. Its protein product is CASSHGGGTGGDGYGYTF.

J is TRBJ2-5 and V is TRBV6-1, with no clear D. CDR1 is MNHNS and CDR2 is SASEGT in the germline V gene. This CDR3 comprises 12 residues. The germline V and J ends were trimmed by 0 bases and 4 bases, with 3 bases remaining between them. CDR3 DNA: TGTGCCAGCAGTGAAGCGAGAGAGACCCAGTACTTC. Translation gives CASSEARETQYF.

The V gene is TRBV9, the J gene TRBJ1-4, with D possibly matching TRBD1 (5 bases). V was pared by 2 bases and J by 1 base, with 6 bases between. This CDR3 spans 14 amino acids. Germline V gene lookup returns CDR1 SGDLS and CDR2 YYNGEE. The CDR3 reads CASSVGGTNEKLFF. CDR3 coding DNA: TGTGCCAGCAGCGTGGGGGGAACTAATGAAAAACTGTTTTTT.

CDR3 sequence reads: CASSLAPAGLIAYNEQFF. Here the CDR3 DNA reads TGTGCCAGCAGCTTAGCGCCCGCCGGACTAATAGCCTACAATGAGCAGTTCTTC. The chain is built from TRBV7-9 and TRBJ2-1; tentatively, D is TRBD2 (6 bases). CDR3 length equals 18 residues. V shed 0 bases and J shed 2 bases, with 17 bases lying between them. Germline V gene sequence: CDR1 SEHNR, CDR2 FQNEAQ (reference sequence).

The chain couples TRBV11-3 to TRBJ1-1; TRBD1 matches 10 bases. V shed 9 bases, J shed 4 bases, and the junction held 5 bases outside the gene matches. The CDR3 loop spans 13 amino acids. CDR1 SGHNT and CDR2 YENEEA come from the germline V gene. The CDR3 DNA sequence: TGTGCCAGTGGGACAGGGGACAGCACTGAAGCTTTCTTT. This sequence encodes CASGTGDSTEAFF.

The CDR3: CASSLRGDGNQPQHF. CDR3 coding DNA: TGTGCCAGCAGTTTAAGGGGCGATGGCAATCAGCCCCAGCATTTT. The rearrangement uses TRBV6-1 and TRBJ1-5, with a tentative D call TRBD1 (5 bases). Germline V CDR1 and CDR2: MNHNS, SASEGT. This CDR3 region has 15 residues. Between the trimmed V and J ends, which lost 5 bases and 2 bases, there was a span of 13 bases.

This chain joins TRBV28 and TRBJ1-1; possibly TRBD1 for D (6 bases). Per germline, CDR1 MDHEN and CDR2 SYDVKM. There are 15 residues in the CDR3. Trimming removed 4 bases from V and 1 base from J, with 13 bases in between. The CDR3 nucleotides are TGTGCCAGCAGTTCGGGGGGGGCGGAGAACACTGAAGCTTTCTTT. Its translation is CASSSGGAENTEAFF. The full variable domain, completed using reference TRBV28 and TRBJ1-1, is DVKVTQSSRYLVKRTGEKVFLECVQDMDHENMFWYRQDPGLGLRLIYFSYDVKMKEKGDIPEGYSVSREKKERFSLILESASTNQTSMYLCASSSGGAENTEAFFGQGTRLTVV.

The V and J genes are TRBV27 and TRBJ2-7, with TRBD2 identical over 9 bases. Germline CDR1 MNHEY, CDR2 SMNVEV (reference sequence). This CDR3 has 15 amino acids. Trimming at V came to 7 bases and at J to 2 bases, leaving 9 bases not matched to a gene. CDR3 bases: TGTGCCAGCACCCGGCTAGCGGGAAATACCTACGAGCAGTACTTC. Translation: CASTRLAGNTYEQYF.

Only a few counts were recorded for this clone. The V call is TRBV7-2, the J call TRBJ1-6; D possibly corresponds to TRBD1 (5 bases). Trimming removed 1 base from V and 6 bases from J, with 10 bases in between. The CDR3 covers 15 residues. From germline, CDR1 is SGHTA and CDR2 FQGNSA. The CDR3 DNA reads TGTGCCAGCAGCTTAGGCCAGGGCTCTAATTCACCCCTCCACTTT. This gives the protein CASSLGQGSNSPLHF. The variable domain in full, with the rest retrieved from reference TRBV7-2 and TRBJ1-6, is GAGVSQSPSNKVTEKGKDVELRCDPISGHTALYWYRQSLGQGLEFLIYFQGNSAPDKSGLPSDRFSAERTGGSVSTLTIQRTQQEDSAVYLCASSLGQGSNSPLHFGNGTRLTVT.

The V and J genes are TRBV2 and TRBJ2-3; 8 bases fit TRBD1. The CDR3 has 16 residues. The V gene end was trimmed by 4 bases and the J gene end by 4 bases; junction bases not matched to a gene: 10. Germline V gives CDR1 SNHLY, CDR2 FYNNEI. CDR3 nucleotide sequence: TGTGCCAGCAGTGGTCCGACAGGGGACGATCCAGATACGCAGTATTTT. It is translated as CASSGPTGDDPDTQYF.

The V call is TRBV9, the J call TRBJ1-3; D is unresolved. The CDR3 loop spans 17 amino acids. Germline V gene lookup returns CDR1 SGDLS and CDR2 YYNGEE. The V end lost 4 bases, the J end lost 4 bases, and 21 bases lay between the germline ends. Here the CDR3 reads CASSLPGGAGSGNTIYF. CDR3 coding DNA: TGTGCCAGCAGCCTCCCTGGAGGCGCGGGTTCAGGAAACACCATATATTTT.

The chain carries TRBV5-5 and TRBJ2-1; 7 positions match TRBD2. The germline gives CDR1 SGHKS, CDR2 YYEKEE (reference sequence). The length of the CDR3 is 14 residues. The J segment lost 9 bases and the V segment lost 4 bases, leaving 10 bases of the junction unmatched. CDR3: CASSTRTSWSEQFF. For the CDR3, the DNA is TGTGCCAGCAGCACTCGGACTAGTTGGAGTGAGCAGTTCTTC.

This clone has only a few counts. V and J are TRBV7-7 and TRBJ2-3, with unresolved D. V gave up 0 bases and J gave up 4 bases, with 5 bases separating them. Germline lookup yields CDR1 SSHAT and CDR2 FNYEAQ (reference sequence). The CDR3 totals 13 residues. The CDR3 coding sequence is TGTGCCAGCAGCTTAGCGTATGCAGATACGCAGTATTTT. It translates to CASSLAYADTQYF.

CDR3 protein: CASSNLGQGRGQETQYF. In DNA, the CDR3 is TGTGCCAGTAGTAACCTCGGACAGGGAAGAGGGCAAGAGACCCAGTACTTC. The V gene is TRBV19, the J gene TRBJ2-5; the match to TRBD1 covers 8 bases. Germline CDR1 is LNHDA and CDR2 is SQIVND (reference sequence). With V trimmed by 4 bases and J by 2 bases, 12 bases remained unmatched. CDR3 size: 17 residues. Full variable domain (remainder filled in from reference TRBV19 and TRBJ2-5): DGGITQSPKYLFRKEGQNVTLSCEQNLNHDAMYWYRQDPGQGLRLIYYSQIVNDFQKGDIAEGYSVSREKKESFPLTVTSAQKNPTAFYLCASSNLGQGRGQETQYFGPGTRLLVL.

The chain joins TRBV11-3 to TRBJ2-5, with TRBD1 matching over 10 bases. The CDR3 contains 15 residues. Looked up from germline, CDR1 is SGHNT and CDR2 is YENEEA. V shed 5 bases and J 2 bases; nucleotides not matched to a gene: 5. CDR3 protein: CASSAGQGGQETQYF. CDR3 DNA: TGTGCCAGCAGCGCCGGACAGGGGGGACAAGAGACCCAGTACTTC.

CDR3 residues: CASNRWPGGGYTF. The CDR3 DNA follows: TGTGCCAGCAACCGATGGCCAGGGGGCGGCTACACCTTC. This sequence joins TRBV14 and TRBJ1-2; 8 bases fit TRBD1. Germline V gives CDR1 SGHDN, CDR2 FVKESK. V lost 7 bases and J lost 8; bases outside the gene matches: 9. This CDR3 comprises 13 residues.

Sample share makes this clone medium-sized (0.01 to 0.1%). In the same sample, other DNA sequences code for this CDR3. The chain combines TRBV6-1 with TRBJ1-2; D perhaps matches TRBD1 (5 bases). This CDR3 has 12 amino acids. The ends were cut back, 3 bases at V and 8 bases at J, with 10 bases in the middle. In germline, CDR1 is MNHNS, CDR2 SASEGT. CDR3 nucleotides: TGTGCCAGCAGTGACCAGGGATACGGCTACACCTTC. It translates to CASSDQGYGYTF.

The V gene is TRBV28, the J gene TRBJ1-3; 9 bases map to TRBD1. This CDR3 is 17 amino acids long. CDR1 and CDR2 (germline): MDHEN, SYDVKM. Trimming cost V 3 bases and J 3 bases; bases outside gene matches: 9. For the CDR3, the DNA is TGTGCCAGCAGTTTCTTGACACAGGGGGCGCTTGGAAACACCATATATTTT. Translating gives CASSFLTQGALGNTIYF.

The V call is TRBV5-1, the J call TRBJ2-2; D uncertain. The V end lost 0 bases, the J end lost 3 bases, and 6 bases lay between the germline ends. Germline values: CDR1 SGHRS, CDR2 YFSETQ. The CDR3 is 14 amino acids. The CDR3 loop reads CASSLVADTGELFF. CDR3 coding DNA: TGCGCCAGCAGCTTGGTGGCGGACACCGGGGAGCTGTTTTTT. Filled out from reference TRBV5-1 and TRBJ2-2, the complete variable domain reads KAGVTQTPRYLIKTRGQQVTLSCSPISGHRSVSWYQQTPGQGLQFLFEYFSETQRNKGNFPGRFSGRQFSNSRSEMNVSTLELGDSALYLCASSLVADTGELFFGEGSRLTVL.

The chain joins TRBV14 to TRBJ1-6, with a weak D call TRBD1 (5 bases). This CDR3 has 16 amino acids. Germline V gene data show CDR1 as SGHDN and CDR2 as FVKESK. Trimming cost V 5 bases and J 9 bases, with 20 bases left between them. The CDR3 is CASSLGDVGFGSPLHF. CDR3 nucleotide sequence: TGTGCCAGCAGCTTAGGGGATGTAGGATTTGGTTCACCCCTCCACTTT.

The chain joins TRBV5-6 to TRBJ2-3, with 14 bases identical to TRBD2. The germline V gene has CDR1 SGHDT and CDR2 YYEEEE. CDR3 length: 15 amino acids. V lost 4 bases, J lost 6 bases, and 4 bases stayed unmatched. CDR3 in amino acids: CASSTRTSGRDTQYF. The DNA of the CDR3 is TGTGCCAGCAGCACCCGGACTAGCGGGAGGGATACGCAGTATTTT.

The CDR3: CASSPPGQRNQPQHF. The CDR3 region has the DNA TGTGCCAGCTCACCACCGGGGCAGCGAAATCAGCCCCAGCATTTT. This rearrangement joins TRBV18 to TRBJ1-5; a possible D gene is TRBD1 (5 bases). V lost 0 bases and J lost 4, with 10 bases in between. The CDR3 covers 15 residues. The V gene's germline CDR1 is KGHSH and CDR2 LQKENI.

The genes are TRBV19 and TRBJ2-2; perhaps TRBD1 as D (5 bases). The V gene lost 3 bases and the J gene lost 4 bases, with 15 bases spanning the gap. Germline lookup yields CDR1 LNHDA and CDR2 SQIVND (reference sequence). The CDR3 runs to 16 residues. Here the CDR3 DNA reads TGTGCCAGTAGTATGGGCAGGGCGATTGTCACCGGGGAGCTGTTTTTT. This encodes CASSMGRAIVTGELFF.